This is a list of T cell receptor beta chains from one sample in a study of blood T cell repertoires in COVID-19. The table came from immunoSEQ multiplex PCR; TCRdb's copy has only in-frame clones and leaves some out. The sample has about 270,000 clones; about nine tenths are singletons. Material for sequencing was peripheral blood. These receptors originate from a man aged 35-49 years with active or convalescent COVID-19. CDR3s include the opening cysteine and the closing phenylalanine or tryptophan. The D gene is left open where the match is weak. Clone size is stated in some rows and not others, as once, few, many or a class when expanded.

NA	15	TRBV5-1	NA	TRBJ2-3	TGCGCCAGCAGTCGGGGGTTGGAAGACACAGATACGCAGTATTTT	CASSRGLEDTDTQYF
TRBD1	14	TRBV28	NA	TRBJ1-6	TGTGCCAGCAGGTCCGGACAGGGAGATTCACCCCTCCACTTT	CASRSGQGDSPLHF
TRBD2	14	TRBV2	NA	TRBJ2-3	TGTGCCAGCAGTAGCGGGAGGACCCCGGATACGCAGTATTTT	CASSSGRTPDTQYF
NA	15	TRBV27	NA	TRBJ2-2	TGTGCCAGCAGACCCGGCGGGACGAACACCGGGGAGCTGTTTTTT	CASRPGGTNTGELFF
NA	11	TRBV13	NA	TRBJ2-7	TGTGCCAGCAGCTTATTTGAGGAGCAGTACTTC	CASSLFEEQYF
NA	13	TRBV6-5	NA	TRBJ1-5	TGTGCCAGCAGTCGACAGTACAATCAGCCCCAGCATTTT	CASSRQYNQPQHF
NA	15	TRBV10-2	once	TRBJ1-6	TGCGCCAGCAGTGATCGGGATTTAGGAAATTCACCCCTCCACTTT	CASSDRDLGNSPLHF
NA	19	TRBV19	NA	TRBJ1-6	TGTGCCAGTAGTCCGTTCATGAGGACAGCCCGCTCCTATAATTCACCCCTCCACTTT	CASSPFMRTARSYNSPLHF
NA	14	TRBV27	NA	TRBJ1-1	TGTGCCAGCAGTTCGGGGGTTTTGAACACTGAAGCTTTCTTT	CASSSGVLNTEAFF
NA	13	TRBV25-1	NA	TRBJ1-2	TGTGCCAGCAGTGACGTAAGCGACTATGGCTACACCTTC	CASSDVSDYGYTF
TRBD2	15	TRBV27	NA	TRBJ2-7	TGTGCCAGCAGTTTGGACACTAGCGGATACTACGAGCAGTACTTC	CASSLDTSGYYEQYF
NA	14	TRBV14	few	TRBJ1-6	TGTGCCAGCAGCCAAGGCAGGGTTAATTCACCCCTCCACTTT	CASSQGRVNSPLHF
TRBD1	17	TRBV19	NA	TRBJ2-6	TGTGCCAGTACCAAGACAGGGGTAGGCTCTGGGGCCAACGTCCTGACTTTC	CASTKTGVGSGANVLTF
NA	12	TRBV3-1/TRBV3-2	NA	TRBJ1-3	TGTGCCAGCAGCCAAGAGAGAACCACCATATATTTT	CASSQERTTIYF
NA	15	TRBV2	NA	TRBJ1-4	TGTGCCAGCCATGACCTACAGGGTACGAGGGAAAAACTGTTTTTT	CASHDLQGTREKLFF
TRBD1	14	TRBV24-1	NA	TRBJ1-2	TGTGCCACCAGTGAAGCAGGGGGCTTCGGCGGCTACACCTTC	CATSEAGGFGGYTF
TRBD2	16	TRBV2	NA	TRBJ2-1	TGTGCCAGCAGTGAAGCAGCGGGAGTCTCCTACAATGAGCAGTTCTTC	CASSEAAGVSYNEQFF
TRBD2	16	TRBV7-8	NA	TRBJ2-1	TGTGCCAGCAGCTTGGTGCGGGAGGGCCGAGGAAATGAGCAGTTCTTC	CASSLVREGRGNEQFF
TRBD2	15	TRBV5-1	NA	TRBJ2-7	TGCGCCAGCAGCCCTACCGGGGGGATCTCCTACGAGCAGTACTTC	CASSPTGGISYEQYF
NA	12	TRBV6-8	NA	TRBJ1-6	TGTGCCAGCAGTTTTAATAATTCACCCCTCCACTTT	CASSFNNSPLHF
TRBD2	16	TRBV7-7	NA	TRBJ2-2	TGTGCCAGCAGCTGGACTAGCGGGGGGAACACCGGGGAGCTGTTTTTT	CASSWTSGGNTGELFF
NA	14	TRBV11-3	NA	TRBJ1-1	TGTGCCAGCAGCTTAGGTAGGGGTAGAACTGAAGCTTTCTTT	CASSLGRGRTEAFF
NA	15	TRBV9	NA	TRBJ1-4	TGTGCCAGCAGCGCCAACAGGGAAACTAATGAAAAACTGTTTTTT	CASSANRETNEKLFF
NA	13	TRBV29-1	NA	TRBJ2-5	TGCAGCGTATCCCGGGACATTCAAGAGACCCAGTACTTC	CSVSRDIQETQYF
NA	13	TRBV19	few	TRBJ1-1	TGTGCCAGTAGTATGGGTAGGACAGTTGAAGCTTTCTTT	CASSMGRTVEAFF
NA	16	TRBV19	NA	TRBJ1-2	TGTGCCAGTAATAACAGGGTGGGCCGCGCCAACTATGGCTACACCTTC	CASNNRVGRANYGYTF
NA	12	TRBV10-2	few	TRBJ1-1	TGCGCCAGCACATTCGGACGGGGTGAAGCTTTCTTT	CASTFGRGEAFF
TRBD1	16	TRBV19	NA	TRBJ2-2	TGTGCCAGTAGCAGAGTCCGGGACAGATCCACCGGGGAGCTGTTTTTT	CASSRVRDRSTGELFF
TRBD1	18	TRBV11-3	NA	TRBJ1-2	TGTGCCAGCAGCCAAATCATGGACAGGACTCGGTGGGACTATGGCTACACCTTC	CASSQIMDRTRWDYGYTF
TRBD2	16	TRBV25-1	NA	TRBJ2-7	TGTGCCAGCAGCGAGCTACTAGCGACAAGCTCCTACGAGCAGTACTTC	CASSELLATSSYEQYF
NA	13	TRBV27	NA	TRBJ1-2	TGTGCCAGCAGTTTTGGGCCTTCCTATGGCTACACCTTC	CASSFGPSYGYTF
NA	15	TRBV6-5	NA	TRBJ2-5	TGTGCCAGCAGTTCCCTCAGACAGCGCCAAGGGACCCAGTACTTC	CASSSLRQRQGTQYF
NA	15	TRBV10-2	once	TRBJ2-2	TGCGCCAGCATCGACAGGACCCGAAACACCGGGGAGCTGTTTTTT	CASIDRTRNTGELFF
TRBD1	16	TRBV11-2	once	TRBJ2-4	TGTGCCAGCAGCTTAGGATTAGAGACAGGGAAAAACATTCAGTACTTC	CASSLGLETGKNIQYF